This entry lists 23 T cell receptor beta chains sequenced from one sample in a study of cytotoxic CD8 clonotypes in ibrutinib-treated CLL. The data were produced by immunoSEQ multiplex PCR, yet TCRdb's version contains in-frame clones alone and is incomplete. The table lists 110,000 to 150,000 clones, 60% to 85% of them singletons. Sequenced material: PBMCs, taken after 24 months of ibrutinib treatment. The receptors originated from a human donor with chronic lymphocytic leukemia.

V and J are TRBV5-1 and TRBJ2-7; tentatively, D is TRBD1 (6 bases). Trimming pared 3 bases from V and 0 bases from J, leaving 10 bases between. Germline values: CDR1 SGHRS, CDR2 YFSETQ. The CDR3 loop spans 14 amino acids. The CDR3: CASSSRTVSYEQYF. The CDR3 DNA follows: TGCGCCAGCAGCTCGAGGACAGTCTCCTACGAGCAGTACTTC.

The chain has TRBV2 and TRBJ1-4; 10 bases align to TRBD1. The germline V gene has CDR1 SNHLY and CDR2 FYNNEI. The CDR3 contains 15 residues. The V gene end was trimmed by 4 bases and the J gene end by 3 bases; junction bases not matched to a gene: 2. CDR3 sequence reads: CASSGGQGANEKLFF. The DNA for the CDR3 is TGTGCCAGCAGTGGCGGACAGGGGGCTAATGAAAAACTGTTTTTT.

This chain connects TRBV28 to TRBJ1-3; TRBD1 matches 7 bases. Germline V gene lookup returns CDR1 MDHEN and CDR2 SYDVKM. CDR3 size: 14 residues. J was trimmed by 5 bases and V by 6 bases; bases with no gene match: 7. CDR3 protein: CASRTGTARNTIYF. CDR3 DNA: TGTGCCAGCAGAACCGGGACAGCTAGAAACACCATATATTTT. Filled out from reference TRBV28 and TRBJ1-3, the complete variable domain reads DVKVTQSSRYLVKRTGEKVFLECVQDMDHENMFWYRQDPGLGLRLIYFSYDVKMKEKGDIPEGYSVSREKKERFSLILESASTNQTSMYLCASRTGTARNTIYFGEGSWLTVV.

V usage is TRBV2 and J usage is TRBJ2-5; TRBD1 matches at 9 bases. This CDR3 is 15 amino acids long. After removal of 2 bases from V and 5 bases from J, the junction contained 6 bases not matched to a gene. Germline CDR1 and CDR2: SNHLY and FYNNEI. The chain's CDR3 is CASSEQGQGGETQYF. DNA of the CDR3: TGTGCCAGCAGTGAACAGGGACAGGGCGGGGAGACCCAGTACTTC.

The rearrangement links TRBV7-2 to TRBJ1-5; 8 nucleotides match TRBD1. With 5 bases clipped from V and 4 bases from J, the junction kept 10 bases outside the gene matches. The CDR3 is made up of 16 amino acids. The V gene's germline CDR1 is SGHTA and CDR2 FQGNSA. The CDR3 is CASSARTGYGNQPQHF. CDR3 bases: TGTGCCAGCAGCGCCCGGACAGGGTATGGGAATCAGCCCCAGCATTTT.

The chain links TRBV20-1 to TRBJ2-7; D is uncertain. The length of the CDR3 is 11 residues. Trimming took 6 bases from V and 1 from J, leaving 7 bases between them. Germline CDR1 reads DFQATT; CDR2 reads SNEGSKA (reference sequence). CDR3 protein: CSAPRSYEQYF. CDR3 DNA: TGCAGTGCCCCAAGGTCCTACGAGCAGTACTTC.

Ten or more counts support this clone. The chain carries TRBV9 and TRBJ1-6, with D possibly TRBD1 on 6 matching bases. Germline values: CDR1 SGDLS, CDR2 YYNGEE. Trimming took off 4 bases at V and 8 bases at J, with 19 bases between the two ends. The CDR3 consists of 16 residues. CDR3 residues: CASSPTGGAGDSPLHF. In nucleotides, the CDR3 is TGTGCCAGCAGCCCCACCGGGGGGGCGGGGGATTCACCCCTCCACTTT.

This CDR3 reads CASRPGTGTYEQYF. The CDR3 DNA reads as TGTGCCAGCAGGCCCGGGACAGGGACCTACGAGCAGTACTTC. V is TRBV5-5 and J is TRBJ2-7; TRBD1 agrees at 9 bases. The trim removed 5 bases at V and 2 bases at J, leaving 5 bases unmatched. The length of the CDR3 is 14 residues. Germline CDR1 reads SGHKS; CDR2 reads YYEKEE (reference sequence). Using reference TRBV5-5 and TRBJ2-7 for the parts outside the CDR3, the full variable domain is DAGVTQSPTHLIKTRGQQVTLRCSPISGHKSVSWYQQVLGQGPQFIFQYYEKEERGRGNFPDRFSARQFPNYSSELNVNALLLGDSALYLCASRPGTGTYEQYFGPGTRLTVT.

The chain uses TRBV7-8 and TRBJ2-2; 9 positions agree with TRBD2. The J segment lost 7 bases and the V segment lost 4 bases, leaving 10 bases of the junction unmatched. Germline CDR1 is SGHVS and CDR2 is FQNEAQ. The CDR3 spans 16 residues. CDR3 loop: CASSSTSGITGGELFF. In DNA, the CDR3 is TGTGCCAGCAGCTCGACTAGCGGAATCACGGGCGGGGAGCTGTTTTTT. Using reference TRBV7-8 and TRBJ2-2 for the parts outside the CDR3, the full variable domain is GAGVSQSPRYKVAKRGQDVALRCDPISGHVSLFWYQQALGQGPEFLTYFQNEAQLDKSGLPSDRFFAERPEGSVSTLKIQRTQQEDSAVYLCASSSTSGITGGELFFGEGSRLTVL.

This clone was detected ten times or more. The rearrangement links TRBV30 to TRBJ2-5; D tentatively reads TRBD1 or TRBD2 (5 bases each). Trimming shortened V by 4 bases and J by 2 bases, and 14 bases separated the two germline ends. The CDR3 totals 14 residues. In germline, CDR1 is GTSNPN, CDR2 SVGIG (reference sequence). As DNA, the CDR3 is TGTGCCTGGAATCTAGGGACGGCTCAAGAGACCCAGTACTTC. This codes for CAWNLGTAQETQYF. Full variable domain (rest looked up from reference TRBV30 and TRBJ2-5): SQTIHQWPATLVQPVGSPLSLECTVEGTSNPNLYWYRQAAGRGLQLLFYSVGIGQISSEVPQNLSASRPQDRQFILSSKKLLLSDSGFYLCAWNLGTAQETQYFGPGTRLLVL.

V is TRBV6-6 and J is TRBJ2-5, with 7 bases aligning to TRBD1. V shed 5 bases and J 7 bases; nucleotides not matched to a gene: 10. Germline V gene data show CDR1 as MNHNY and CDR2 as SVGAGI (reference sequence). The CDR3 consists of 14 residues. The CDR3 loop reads CASSRGPRGGTQYF. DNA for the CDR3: TGTGCCAGCAGTAGGGGGCCCCGGGGCGGGACCCAGTACTTC.

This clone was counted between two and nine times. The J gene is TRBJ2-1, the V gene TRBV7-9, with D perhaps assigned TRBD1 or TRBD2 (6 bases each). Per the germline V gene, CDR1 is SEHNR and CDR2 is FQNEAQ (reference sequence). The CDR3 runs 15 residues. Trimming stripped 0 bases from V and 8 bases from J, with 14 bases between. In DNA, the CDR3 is TGTGCCAGCAGCTTAGCAACGGGGGCGGGCTATGAGCAGTTCTTC. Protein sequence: CASSLATGAGYEQFF.

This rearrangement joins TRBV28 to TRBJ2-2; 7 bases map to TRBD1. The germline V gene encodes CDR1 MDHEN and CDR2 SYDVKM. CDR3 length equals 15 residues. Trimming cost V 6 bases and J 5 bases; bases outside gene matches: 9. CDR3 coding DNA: TGTGCCAGCAGCTCCGACAGGGCTTGGACCGGGGAGCTGTTTTTT. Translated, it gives CASSSDRAWTGELFF.

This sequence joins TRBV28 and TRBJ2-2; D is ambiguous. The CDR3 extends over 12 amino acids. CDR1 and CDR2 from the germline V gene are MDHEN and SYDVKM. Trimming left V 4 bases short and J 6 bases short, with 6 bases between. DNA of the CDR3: TGTGCCAGCAGTTCCCCGGCCGGGGAGCTGTTTTTT. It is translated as CASSSPAGELFF. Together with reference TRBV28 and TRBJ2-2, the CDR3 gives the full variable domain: DVKVTQSSRYLVKRTGEKVFLECVQDMDHENMFWYRQDPGLGLRLIYFSYDVKMKEKGDIPEGYSVSREKKERFSLILESASTNQTSMYLCASSSPAGELFFGEGSRLTVL.

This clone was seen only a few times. CDR3: CATSRGTGEADTQYF. The CDR3 DNA sequence: TGTGCCACCAGCAGAGGGACAGGGGAAGCAGATACGCAGTATTTT. The gene calls are TRBV15 and TRBJ2-3, with TRBD1 matching over 9 bases. V lost 1 base to trimming and J lost 4 bases; unmatched junction nucleotides: 3. Germline CDR1 and CDR2: LNHNV and YYDKDF (reference sequence). The CDR3 consists of 15 residues.

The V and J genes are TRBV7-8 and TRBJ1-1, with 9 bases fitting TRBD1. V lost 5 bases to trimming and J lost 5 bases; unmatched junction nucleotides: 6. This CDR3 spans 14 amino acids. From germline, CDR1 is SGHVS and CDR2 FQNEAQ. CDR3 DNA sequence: TGTGCCAGCAGCCTGGACAGGGGTCGGACTGAAGCTTTCTTT. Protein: CASSLDRGRTEAFF.

CDR3 loop: CASSEGPNSPLHF. CDR3 coding DNA: TGTGCCAGCAGCGAGGGCCCTAATTCACCCCTCCACTTT. The chain recombines TRBV9 with TRBJ1-6; D ambiguous. The CDR3 consists of 13 residues. Germline CDR1 reads SGDLS; CDR2 reads YYNGEE. V lost 3 bases and J lost 6, with 7 bases in between.

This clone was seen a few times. CDR3 DNA sequence: TGCAGTGCTTGGACAGGGTTAGCTTTCTTT. It codes for CSAWTGLAFF. The V gene is TRBV20-1, the J gene TRBJ1-1; 8 positions agree with TRBD1. The CDR3 sequence is 10 residues long. CDR1 DFQATT and CDR2 SNEGSKA come from the germline V gene (reference sequence). After removal of 5 bases from V and 10 bases from J, the junction contained 3 bases not matched to a gene.

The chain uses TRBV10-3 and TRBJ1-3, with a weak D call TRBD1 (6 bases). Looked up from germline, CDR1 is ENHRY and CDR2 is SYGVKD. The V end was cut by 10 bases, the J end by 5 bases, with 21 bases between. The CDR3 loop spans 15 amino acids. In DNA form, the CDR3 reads TGTGCCACCACGAGGTCCGGACAGACACGAAACACCATATATTTT. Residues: CATTRSGQTRNTIYF.

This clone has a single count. In DNA form, the CDR3 reads TGTGCCAGCAGGGACGGTAACACAGATACGCAGTATTTT. Translated, it gives CASRDGNTDTQYF. This chain uses TRBV6-6 with TRBJ2-3, with no clear D. Germline assignment: CDR1 MNHNY and CDR2 SVGAGI (reference sequence). The V and J ends lost 6 bases and 2 bases respectively, with 9 bases between them. CDR3 length: 13 amino acids.

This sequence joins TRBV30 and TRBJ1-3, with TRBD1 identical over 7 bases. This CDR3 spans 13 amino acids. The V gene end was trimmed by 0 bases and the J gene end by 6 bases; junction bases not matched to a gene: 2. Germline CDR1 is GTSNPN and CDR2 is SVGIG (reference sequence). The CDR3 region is CAWSVRGPNTIYF. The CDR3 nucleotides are TGTGCCTGGAGTGTAAGGGGGCCAAACACCATATATTTT.

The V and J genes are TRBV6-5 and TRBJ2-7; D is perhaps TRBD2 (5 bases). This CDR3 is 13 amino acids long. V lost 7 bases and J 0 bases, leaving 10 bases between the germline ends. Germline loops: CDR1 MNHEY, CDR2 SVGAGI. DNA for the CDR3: TGTGCCAGCACCAGAGGGAGCTCCTACGAGCAGTACTTC. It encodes CASTRGSSYEQYF.

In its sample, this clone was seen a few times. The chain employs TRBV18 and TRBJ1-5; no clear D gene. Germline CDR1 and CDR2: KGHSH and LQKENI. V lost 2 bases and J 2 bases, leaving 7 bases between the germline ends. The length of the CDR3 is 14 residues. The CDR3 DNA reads TGTGCCAGCTCACCAGTGCAGGGCAATCAGCCCCAGCATTTT. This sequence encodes CASSPVQGNQPQHF.